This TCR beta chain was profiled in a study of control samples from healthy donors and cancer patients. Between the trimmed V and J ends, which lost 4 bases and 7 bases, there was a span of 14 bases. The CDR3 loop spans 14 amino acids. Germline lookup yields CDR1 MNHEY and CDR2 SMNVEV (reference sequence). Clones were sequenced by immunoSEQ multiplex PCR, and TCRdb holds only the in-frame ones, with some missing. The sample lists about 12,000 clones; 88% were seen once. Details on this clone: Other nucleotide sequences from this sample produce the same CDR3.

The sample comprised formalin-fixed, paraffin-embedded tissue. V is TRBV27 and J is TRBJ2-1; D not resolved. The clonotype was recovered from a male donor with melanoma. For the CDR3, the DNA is TGTGCCAGCAGTTCTACCGGGCCCCCAAATGAGCAGTTCTTC. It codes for CASSSTGPPNEQFF.